Presented here are 21 T cell receptor beta chains from one specimen sequenced in a study of blood T cell repertoires in COVID-19. Generated by immunoSEQ multiplex PCR, the TCRdb table keeps only in-frame clones and is missing some. The data show about 100,000 clones, approximately 80% seen once. The sample was peripheral blood. The receptor source for this set is a human donor in a cohort sampled during active COVID-19.

The J gene is TRBJ1-2, the V gene TRBV7-3, with a tentative D call TRBD1 (5 bases). Per the germline V gene, CDR1 is SGHTA and CDR2 is FQGTGA. This CDR3 contains 15 residues. V lost 5 bases and J lost 7, with 20 bases in between. The CDR3 loop is CASSPGGTAPGGYTF. The DNA for the CDR3 is TGTGCCAGCAGCCCAGGCGGGACGGCGCCCGGTGGCTACACCTTC.

V and J are TRBV7-9 and TRBJ1-1; D unresolved. V was clipped by 3 bases and J by 0 bases, with 2 bases between them. The CDR3 sequence is 12 residues long. Germline loops: CDR1 SEHNR, CDR2 FQNEAQ (reference sequence). The CDR3 reads CASSFMNTEAFF. For the CDR3, the DNA is TGTGCCAGCAGCTTCATGAACACTGAAGCTTTCTTT.

J is TRBJ2-3 and V is TRBV7-9, with D maybe TRBD2 (6 bases). CDR1 and CDR2 (germline): SEHNR, FQNEAQ (reference sequence). V lost 11 bases and J 0 bases, leaving 12 bases between the germline ends. There are 13 residues in the CDR3. The CDR3 bases are TGTGCCGGAGGGACCTATAGCACAGATACGCAGTATTTT. Residues: CAGGTYSTDTQYF.

The rearrangement joins TRBV28 to TRBJ2-7; 7 bases are shared with TRBD2. Germline V lookup: CDR1 MDHEN, CDR2 SYDVKM. CDR3 length: 16 residues. V gave up 7 bases and J gave up 0 bases; unmatched junction bases: 12. The CDR3 region has the DNA TGTGCCAGCACCGACCCCCGCGGGAGCCCCTCCTACGAGCAGTACTTC. As protein: CASTDPRGSPSYEQYF.

The chain couples TRBV7-9 to TRBJ2-1; 8 bases are a match to TRBD1. CDR3 length: 14 residues. J lost 8 bases, V lost 5 bases, and 8 bases had no gene match. Per the germline V gene, CDR1 is SEHNR and CDR2 is FQNEAQ (reference sequence). CDR3 amino acids: CASSPRQGRDEQFF. In DNA form, the CDR3 reads TGTGCCAGCAGCCCCCGACAGGGGCGGGATGAGCAGTTCTTC.

The V gene is TRBV7-2, the J gene TRBJ1-6, with 9 bases aligning to TRBD1. The CDR3 loop spans 16 amino acids. CDR1 SGHTA and CDR2 FQGNSA come from the germline V gene. The trim removed 0 bases at V and 8 bases at J, leaving 5 bases unmatched. CDR3 sequence: CASSLAWDRDDSPLHF. Here the CDR3 DNA reads TGTGCCAGCAGCTTAGCCTGGGACAGGGATGATTCACCCCTCCACTTT.

This rearrangement joins TRBV6-4 to TRBJ2-3; D possibly corresponds to TRBD1 (8 bases). CDR3 length equals 13 residues. Trimming shortened V by 3 bases and J by 6 bases, and 10 bases separated the two germline ends. Germline CDR1 is MRHNA and CDR2 is SNTAGT. The CDR3: CASSEQGGDTQYF. The CDR3, as DNA: TGTGCCAGCAGTGAACAGGGGGGGGATACGCAGTATTTT.

On this clone: At one of its ends the junction is not consistent with the germline gene, which may arise from a read error. The rearrangement uses TRBV7-7 and TRBJ2-3; 7 nucleotides line up with TRBD1. Germline assignment: CDR1 SSHAT and CDR2 FNYEAQ (reference sequence). This CDR3 has 14 residues. For the CDR3, the DNA is TGTGCTAGCACACCCCTACAGGGGACAGATACGCAGTATTTT. Protein: CASTPLQGTDTQYF.

This chain uses TRBV27 with TRBJ1-1, with D tentatively TRBD1 (5 bases). V was clipped by 8 bases and J by 3 bases, with 13 bases between them. The CDR3 runs to 13 residues. CDR1 and CDR2 (germline): MNHEY, SMNVEV (reference sequence). The CDR3 DNA follows: TGTGCCAGCGGCCAGGGCTCGGACACTGAAGCTTTCTTT. Amino acid sequence: CASGQGSDTEAFF.

This clone was seen more than once but under ten times. The V call is TRBV4-2, the J call TRBJ1-3; TRBD1 is a possible D gene (5 bases). Germline loops: CDR1 LGHNA, CDR2 YNFKEQ. Trimming stripped 4 bases from V and 4 bases from J, with 20 bases between. This CDR3 has 17 amino acids. CDR3 bases: TGTGCCAGCAGCCCGGCGGGGGAGGGGTCGGGCGGAAACACCATATATTTT. It codes for CASSPAGEGSGGNTIYF.

The J gene is TRBJ1-3, the V gene TRBV18; D not certain. This CDR3 contains 17 residues. The germline V gene has CDR1 KGHSH and CDR2 LQKENI. V lost 1 base to trimming and J lost 0 bases, with 13 bases between them. This CDR3 is CASSPRDNRYSGNTIYF. CDR3 nucleotides: TGTGCCAGCTCACCACGAGATAACCGCTACTCTGGAAACACCATATATTTT.

The V gene is TRBV2, the J gene TRBJ1-2, with D possibly being TRBD1 (5 bases). Germline assignment: CDR1 SNHLY and CDR2 FYNNEI. Trimming cost V 4 bases and J 8 bases, with 8 bases left between them. The CDR3 has 11 amino acids. CDR3 in DNA: TGTGCCAGCAGTGCGCAGGGAGGCTACACCTTC. Translating gives CASSAQGGYTF.

V gene TRBV18 combines with J gene TRBJ1-5, with TRBD1 matching 7 bases. CDR3 length: 16 residues. The germline CDR1 and CDR2 sequences are KGHSH and LQKENI. V was pared by 5 bases and J by 3 bases, with 10 bases of the junction left unmatched. In DNA form, the CDR3 reads TGTGCCAGCTCAGGCTCCGGGACAGCGTTCAATCAGCCCCAGCATTTT. Translated: CASSGSGTAFNQPQHF. Full variable domain (remainder filled in from reference TRBV18 and TRBJ1-5): NAGVMQNPRHLVRRRGQEARLRCSPMKGHSHVYWYRQLPEEGLKFMVYLQKENIIDESGMPKERFSAEFPKEGPSILRIQQVVRGDSAAYFCASSGSGTAFNQPQHFGDGTRLSIL.

The V and J genes are TRBV5-6 and TRBJ2-7; no reliable D call. The CDR3 is 13 residues long. Germline CDR1 reads SGHDT; CDR2 reads YYEEEE. V lost 3 bases to trimming and J lost 6 bases, with 13 bases between them. CDR3 loop: CASSSPPLLEQYF. As DNA, the CDR3 is TGTGCCAGCAGCTCCCCCCCCCTCCTCGAGCAGTACTTC.

This chain connects TRBV27 to TRBJ2-7; no clear D gene. Germline loops: CDR1 MNHEY, CDR2 SMNVEV (reference sequence). V shed 6 bases and J shed 0 bases, with 9 bases lying between them. The CDR3 totals 13 residues. This chain's CDR3 is CASRVADSYEQYF. The CDR3 DNA reads TGTGCCAGCAGGGTGGCGGACTCCTACGAGCAGTACTTC.

The chain recombines TRBV4-2 with TRBJ2-7; 7 bases line up with TRBD2. The CDR3 consists of 15 residues. Trimming removed 0 bases from V and 3 bases from J; junction bases left unmatched: 5. CDR1 is LGHNA and CDR2 is YNFKEQ in the germline V gene. CDR3 bases: TGTGCCAGCAGCCAAGATGCTAGCGGACTCTACGAGCAGTACTTC. Protein product: CASSQDASGLYEQYF.

V and J are TRBV15 and TRBJ2-4, with D perhaps matching TRBD1 (7 bases). V lost 1 base to trimming and J lost 9 bases, with 16 bases between them. Germline V lookup: CDR1 LNHNV, CDR2 YYDKDF (reference sequence). The CDR3 contains 15 residues. The CDR3 here is CATSRGGTEKSIQYF. CDR3 DNA sequence: TGTGCCACCAGCAGAGGCGGGACAGAGAAGAGCATTCAGTACTTC.

The CDR3 nucleotides read TGCGCCAGCAGCCGTAGGGCGGGGGGGCCCGAGACCCAGTACTTC. It translates to CASSRRAGGPETQYF. This chain joins TRBV5-1 and TRBJ2-5, with TRBD2 identical over 9 bases. V dropped 4 bases and J dropped 5; count of bases not matched to a gene: 9. CDR3 length: 15 residues. Germline V gene lookup returns CDR1 SGHRS and CDR2 YFSETQ.

This clone showed up just once. The V and J genes are TRBV3-1 (or the pseudogene TRBV3-2) and TRBJ2-7; D possibly corresponds to TRBD1 (5 bases). The CDR3 extends over 13 amino acids. Between the trimmed V and J ends, which lost 4 bases and 5 bases, there was a span of 12 bases. The germline V gene encodes CDR1 LGHDT and CDR2 YNNKEL (reference sequence). CDR3 in DNA: TGTGCCAGCAGCCGGTTCAGGGTACACGAGCAGTACTTC. Translation gives CASSRFRVHEQYF.

The chain recombines TRBV9 with TRBJ1-1; D remains unclear. V dropped 0 bases and J dropped 2 bases, with 8 bases sitting between them. Germline-derived CDR1 and CDR2 are SGDLS and YYNGEE. The CDR3 loop spans 14 amino acids. CDR3 in DNA: TGTGCCAGCAGCGTAGCTGGCTCCAACACTGAAGCTTTCTTT. Its protein product is CASSVAGSNTEAFF.

In DNA, the CDR3 is TGCGCCAGCAGCCAAGATAGGGCTAGCGGGGGGGTGCAGTATTTT. Amino acids: CASSQDRASGGVQYF. The gene calls are TRBV4-1 and TRBJ2-3; TRBD2 matches at 12 bases. Germline V gives CDR1 MGHRA, CDR2 YSYEKL. V lost 0 bases, J lost 11 bases, and 6 bases stayed unmatched. This CDR3 region has 15 residues.